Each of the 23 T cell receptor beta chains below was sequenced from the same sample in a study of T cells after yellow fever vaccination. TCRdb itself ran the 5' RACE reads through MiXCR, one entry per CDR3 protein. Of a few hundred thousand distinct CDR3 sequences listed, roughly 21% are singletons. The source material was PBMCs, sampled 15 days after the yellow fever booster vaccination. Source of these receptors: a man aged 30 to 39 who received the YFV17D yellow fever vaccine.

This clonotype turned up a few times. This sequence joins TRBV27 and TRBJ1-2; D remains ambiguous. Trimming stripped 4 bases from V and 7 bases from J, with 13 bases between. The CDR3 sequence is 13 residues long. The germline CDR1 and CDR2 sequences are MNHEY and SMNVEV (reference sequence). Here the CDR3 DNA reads TGTGCCAGCAGTTCCACCAGACTGTCTGGCTACACCTTC. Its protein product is CASSSTRLSGYTF.

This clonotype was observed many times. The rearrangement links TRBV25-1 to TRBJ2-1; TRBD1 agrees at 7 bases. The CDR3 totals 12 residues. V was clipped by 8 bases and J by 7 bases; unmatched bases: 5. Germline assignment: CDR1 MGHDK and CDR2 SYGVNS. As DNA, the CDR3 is TGTGCCAGCTGGGTCAGGGGGAATGAGCAGTTCTTC. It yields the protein CASWVRGNEQFF.

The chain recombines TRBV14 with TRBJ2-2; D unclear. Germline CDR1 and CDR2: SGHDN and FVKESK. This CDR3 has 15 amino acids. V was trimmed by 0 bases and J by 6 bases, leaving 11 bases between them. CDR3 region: CASSQDRAKSGELFF. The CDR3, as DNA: TGTGCCAGCAGCCAAGATCGTGCGAAGTCCGGGGAGCTGTTTTTT.

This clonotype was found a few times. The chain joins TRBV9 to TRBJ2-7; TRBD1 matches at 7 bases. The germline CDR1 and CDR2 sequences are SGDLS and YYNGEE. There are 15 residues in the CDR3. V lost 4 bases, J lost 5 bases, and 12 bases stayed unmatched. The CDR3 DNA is TGTGCCAGCAGCCCCCTGAGGGGGCTACAGGACGAGCAGTACTTC. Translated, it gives CASSPLRGLQDEQYF.

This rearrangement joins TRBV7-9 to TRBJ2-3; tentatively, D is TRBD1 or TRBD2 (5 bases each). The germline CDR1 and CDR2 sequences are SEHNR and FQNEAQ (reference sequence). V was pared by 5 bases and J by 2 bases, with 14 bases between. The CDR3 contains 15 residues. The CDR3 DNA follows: TGTGCCAGCAGCATACCCGGGACCAACACAGATACGCAGTATTTT. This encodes CASSIPGTNTDTQYF.

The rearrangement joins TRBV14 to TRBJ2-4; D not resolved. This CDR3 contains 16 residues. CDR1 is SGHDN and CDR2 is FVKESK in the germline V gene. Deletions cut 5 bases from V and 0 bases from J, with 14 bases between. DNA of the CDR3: TGTGCCAGCAGCTCTGATCGGGCTGAAGCCAAAAACATTCAGTACTTC. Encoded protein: CASSSDRAEAKNIQYF.

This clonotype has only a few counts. The CDR3 reads CASTATSGNTGELFF. The CDR3 coding sequence is TGTGCCAGCACGGCGACTAGCGGGAACACCGGGGAGCTGTTTTTT. The rearrangement uses TRBV7-2 and TRBJ2-2, with TRBD2 matching 9 bases. Trimming cost V 7 bases and J 1 base; bases outside gene matches: 4. Germline V gives CDR1 SGHTA, CDR2 FQGNSA. The CDR3 contains 15 residues.

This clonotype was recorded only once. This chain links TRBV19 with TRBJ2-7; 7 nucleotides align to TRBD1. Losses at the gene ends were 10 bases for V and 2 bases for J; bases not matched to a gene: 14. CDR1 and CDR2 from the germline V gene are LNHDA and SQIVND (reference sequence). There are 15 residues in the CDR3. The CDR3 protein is CATKYRDSSTYEQYF. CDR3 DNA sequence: TGTGCCACCAAGTACCGGGACAGCTCTACCTACGAGCAGTACTTC.

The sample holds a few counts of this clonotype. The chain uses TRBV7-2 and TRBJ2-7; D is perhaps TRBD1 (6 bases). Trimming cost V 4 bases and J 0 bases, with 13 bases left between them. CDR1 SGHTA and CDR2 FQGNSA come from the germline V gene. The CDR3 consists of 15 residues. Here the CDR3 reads CASSSQGRSSYEQYF. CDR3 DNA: TGTGCCAGCAGCTCACAGGGACGCAGCTCCTACGAGCAGTACTTC.

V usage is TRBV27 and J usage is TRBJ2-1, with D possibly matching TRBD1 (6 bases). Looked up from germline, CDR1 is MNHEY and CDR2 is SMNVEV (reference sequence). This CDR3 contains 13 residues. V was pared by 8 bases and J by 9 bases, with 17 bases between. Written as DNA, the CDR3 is TGTGCCAGCCGGACAGTACAAGGTTTTGAGCAGTTCTTC. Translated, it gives CASRTVQGFEQFF.

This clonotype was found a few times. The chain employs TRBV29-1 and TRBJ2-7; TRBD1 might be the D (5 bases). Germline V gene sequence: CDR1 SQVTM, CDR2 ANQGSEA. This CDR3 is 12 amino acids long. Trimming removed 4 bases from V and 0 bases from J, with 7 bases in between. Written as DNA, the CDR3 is TGCAGCGTTGCAGGGTACTCCTACGAGCAGTACTTC. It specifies CSVAGYSYEQYF.

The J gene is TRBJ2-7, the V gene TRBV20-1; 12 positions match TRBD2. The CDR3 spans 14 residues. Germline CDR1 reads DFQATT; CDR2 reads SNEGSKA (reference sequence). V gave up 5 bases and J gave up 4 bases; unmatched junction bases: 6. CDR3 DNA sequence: TGCAGTGCTCTACGGACTAGCGGGATTTACGAGCAGTACTTC. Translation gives CSALRTSGIYEQYF.

The CDR3 protein is CASSFGTSLEWEQFF. CDR3 coding DNA: TGTGCCAGCAGTTTTGGGACTAGCCTGGAGTGGGAGCAGTTCTTC. The chain links TRBV12-3 or TRBV12-4 to TRBJ2-1, with 9 positions matching TRBD2. The CDR3 runs 15 residues. The trim removed 3 bases at V and 10 bases at J, leaving 10 bases unmatched.

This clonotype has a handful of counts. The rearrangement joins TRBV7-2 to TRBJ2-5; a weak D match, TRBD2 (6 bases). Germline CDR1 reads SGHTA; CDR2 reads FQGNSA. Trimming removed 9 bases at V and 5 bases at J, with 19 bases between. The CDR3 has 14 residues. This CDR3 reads CASRDRDGGETQYF. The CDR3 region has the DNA TGTGCCAGTCGGGACCGGGATGGGGGGGAGACCCAGTACTTC.

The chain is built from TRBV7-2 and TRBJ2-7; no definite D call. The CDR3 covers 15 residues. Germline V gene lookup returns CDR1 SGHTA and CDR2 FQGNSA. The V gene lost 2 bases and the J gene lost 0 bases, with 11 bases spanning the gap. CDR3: CASSLIRSSSYEQYF. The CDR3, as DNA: TGTGCCAGCAGCTTAATCAGGTCAAGCTCCTACGAGCAGTACTTC.

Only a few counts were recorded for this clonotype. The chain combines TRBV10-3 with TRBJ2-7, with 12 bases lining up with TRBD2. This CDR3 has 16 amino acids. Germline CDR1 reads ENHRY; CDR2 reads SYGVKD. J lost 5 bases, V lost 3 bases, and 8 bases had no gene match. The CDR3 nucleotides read TGTGCCATCAGTGAATCACTAGCGGGAGGCTGGGACGAGCAGTACTTC. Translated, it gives CAISESLAGGWDEQYF.

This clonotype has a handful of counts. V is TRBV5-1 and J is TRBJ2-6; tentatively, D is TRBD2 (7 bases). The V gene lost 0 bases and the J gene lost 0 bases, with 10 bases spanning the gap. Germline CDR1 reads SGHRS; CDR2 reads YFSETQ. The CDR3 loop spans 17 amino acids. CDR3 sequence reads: CASSLAGDYSGANVLTF. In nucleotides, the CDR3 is TGCGCCAGCAGCTTGGCAGGGGACTACTCTGGGGCCAACGTCCTGACTTTC.

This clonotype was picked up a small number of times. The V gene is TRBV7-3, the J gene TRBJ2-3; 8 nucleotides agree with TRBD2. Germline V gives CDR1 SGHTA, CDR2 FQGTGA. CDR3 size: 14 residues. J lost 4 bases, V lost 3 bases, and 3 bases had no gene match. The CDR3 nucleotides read TGTGCCAGCAGCTTTAGCGGGGCGGCAGATACGCAGTATTTT. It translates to CASSFSGAADTQYF.

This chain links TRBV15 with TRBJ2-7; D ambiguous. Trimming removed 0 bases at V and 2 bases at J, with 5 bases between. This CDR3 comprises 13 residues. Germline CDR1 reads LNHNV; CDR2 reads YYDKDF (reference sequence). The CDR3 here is CATSRDSAYEQYF. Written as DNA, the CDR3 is TGTGCCACCAGCAGAGATTCCGCCTACGAGCAGTACTTC.

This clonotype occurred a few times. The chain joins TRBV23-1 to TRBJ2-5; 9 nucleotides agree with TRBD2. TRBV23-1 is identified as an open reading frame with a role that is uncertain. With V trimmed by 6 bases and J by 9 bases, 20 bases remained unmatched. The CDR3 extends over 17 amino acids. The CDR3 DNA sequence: TGCGCCAGCAGAGGGCTAGCGGGAACTTTTGTTCCATGGGCCCAGTACTTC. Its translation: CASRGLAGTFVPWAQYF.

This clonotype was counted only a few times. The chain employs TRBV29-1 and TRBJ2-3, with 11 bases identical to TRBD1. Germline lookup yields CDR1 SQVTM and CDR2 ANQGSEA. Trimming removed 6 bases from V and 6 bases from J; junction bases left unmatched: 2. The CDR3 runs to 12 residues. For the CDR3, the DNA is TGCAGCGTCGGGACAGGGGGGGATACGCAGTATTTT. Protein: CSVGTGGDTQYF.

The CDR3 here is CASSLSGAGANVLTF. The CDR3 DNA follows: TGTGCCAGCAGTTTATCAGGGGCCGGGGCCAACGTCCTGACTTTC. The chain employs TRBV27 and TRBJ2-6; a weak D match, TRBD1 (5 bases). The germline gives CDR1 MNHEY, CDR2 SMNVEV (reference sequence). Deletions cut 0 bases from V and 4 bases from J, with 7 bases between. The CDR3 totals 15 residues.

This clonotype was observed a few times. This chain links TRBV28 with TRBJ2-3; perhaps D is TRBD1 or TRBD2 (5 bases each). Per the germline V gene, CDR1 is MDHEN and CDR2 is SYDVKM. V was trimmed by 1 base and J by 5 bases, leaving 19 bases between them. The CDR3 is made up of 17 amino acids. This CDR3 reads CASSLLGLRGAGDTQYF. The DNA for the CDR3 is TGTGCCAGCAGTTTATTAGGCCTTAGAGGGGCGGGAGATACGCAGTATTTT.